This TCR beta chain was captured by sequencing in a study of T cell responses to AZD1222 COVID-19 vaccine. Study-wide findings and caveats: The donors showed a predominance of white British ancestry and of females, with possible underestimation of clonal diversity.

Repertoires were generated with immunoSEQ multiplex PCR, while TCRdb's copy carries only in-frame clones and drops some. The sample yields some 120,000 clones, roughly 82% seen once. CDR3 size: 18 residues. CDR1 ENHRY and CDR2 SYGVKD come from the germline V gene. J gave up 0 bases and V 6 bases, and 8 bases lay outside the gene matches. Turning to this clone: Its target is not known.

Sequences were derived from peripheral blood, sampled 28 days after the second AZD1222 dose. The sequence was collected from an adult who received the AZD1222 COVID-19 vaccine. This chain links TRBV10-3 with TRBJ2-3; TRBD2 matches at 14 bases. In DNA, the CDR3 is TGTGCCATCAGCTCTGGACTAGCGGGGGGCGGTAGCACAGATACGCAGTATTTT. Protein product: CAISSGLAGGGSTDTQYF.